The 12 T cell receptor beta chains below all came from one sample that was sequenced in a study of T cells after yellow fever vaccination. TCRdb reprocessed the 5' RACE reads via MiXCR and lists one record per CDR3 protein. Here the sample spans 150,000 to 200,000 distinct CDR3 sequences, around 10% being singletons. The source was CD8+ T cells sorted from PBMCs, collected 15 days after the yellow fever booster vaccination. These receptor sequences come from a man aged 18 to 30 who received the YFV17D yellow fever vaccine.

This clonotype was seen a few times. V is TRBV7-2 and J is TRBJ2-3, with 10 positions matching TRBD1. The CDR3 runs to 16 residues. The ends lost 4 bases at V and 6 bases at J; junction bases unmatched: 10. CDR1 and CDR2 from the germline V gene are SGHTA and FQGNSA. The DNA for the CDR3 is TGTGCCAGCAGCTCTTCCCGGGACAGGGGTCGTGATACGCAGTATTTT. Translated, it gives CASSSSRDRGRDTQYF.

This clonotype came up a few times. The chain has TRBV7-9 and TRBJ2-7; D remains unclear. Germline assignment: CDR1 SEHNR and CDR2 FQNEAQ (reference sequence). This CDR3 region has 11 residues. The V and J ends lost 4 bases and 4 bases respectively, with 5 bases between them. The CDR3 reads CASSSQYEQYF. CDR3 DNA sequence: TGTGCCAGCAGCTCCCAGTACGAGCAGTACTTC.

This chain connects TRBV4-1 to TRBJ2-7; the D is unclear. The CDR3 covers 14 residues. Trimming left V 4 bases short and J 2 bases short, with 12 bases between. The V gene's germline CDR1 is MGHRA and CDR2 YSYEKL. CDR3 residues: CASSPVGHPYEQYV. CDR3 sequence (DNA): TGCGCCAGCAGCCCCGTCGGGCACCCCTACGAGCAGTACGTC.

Notes on this clonotype: This may stem from a read error, because a much larger clone lies one nucleotide away. The CDR3: CASTKGDTQYF. CDR3 coding DNA: TGTGCCAGCACCAAAGGGGATACGCAGTATTTT. The rearrangement links TRBV6-6 to TRBJ2-3, with D hard to call. There are 11 residues in the CDR3. Germline CDR1 and CDR2: MNHNY and SVGAGI (reference sequence). Trimming took off 7 bases at V and 6 bases at J, with 8 bases between the two ends.

The chain carries TRBV6-5 and TRBJ1-2; D is unresolved. Deletions cut 6 bases from V and 4 bases from J, with 12 bases between. The germline V gene encodes CDR1 MNHEY and CDR2 SVGAGI. The CDR3 runs to 13 residues. CDR3 DNA: TGTGCCAGCAGCCCCACAGTCGCCTATGGCTACACCTTC. Encoded protein: CASSPTVAYGYTF.

V is TRBV5-1 and J is TRBJ2-7, with 10 bases that match TRBD1. Germline V gene lookup returns CDR1 SGHRS and CDR2 YFSETQ. V lost 4 bases to trimming and J lost 2 bases; unmatched junction nucleotides: 6. CDR3 size: 15 residues. In DNA form, the CDR3 reads TGCGCCAGCAGCCTATGGGACAGGGGAACCTACGAGCAGTACTTC. Translated: CASSLWDRGTYEQYF.

This clonotype has a count of ten or more. This chain joins TRBV20-1 and TRBJ2-3, with a tentative D call TRBD2 (7 bases). V gave up 4 bases and J gave up 2 bases, with 13 bases separating them. Germline V gene sequence: CDR1 DFQATT, CDR2 SNEGSKA (reference sequence). The CDR3 consists of 14 residues. In nucleotides, the CDR3 is TGCAGTGCTACGAGGGGGGGTTTCACAGATACGCAGTATTTT. As protein: CSATRGGFTDTQYF.

This clonotype was detected a few times. The CDR3 region has the DNA TGTGCCAGCACCACTTGGAGCCAAGAGACCCAGTACTTC. It translates to CASTTWSQETQYF. V is TRBV2 and J is TRBJ2-5; D is ambiguous. Trimming removed 7 bases at V and 1 base at J, with 10 bases between. The CDR3 loop spans 13 amino acids. Germline V lookup: CDR1 SNHLY, CDR2 FYNNEI.

The chain is built from TRBV19 and TRBJ2-7; tentatively, D is TRBD1 (6 bases). The CDR3 runs 13 residues. Trimming stripped 3 bases from V and 2 bases from J, with 8 bases between. Germline V gene sequence: CDR1 LNHDA, CDR2 SQIVND (reference sequence). The CDR3 region has the DNA TGTGCCAGTAGTATCGAGGGGGCCTACGAGCAGTACTTC. This translates into CASSIEGAYEQYF.

This clonotype was seen only a few times. The chain combines TRBV27 with TRBJ2-2; D gene ambiguous. Trimming took 4 bases from V and 0 from J, leaving 12 bases between them. This CDR3 comprises 16 residues. Per the germline V gene, CDR1 is MNHEY and CDR2 is SMNVEV (reference sequence). For the CDR3, the DNA is TGTGCCAGCAGTTCTTATAGCCTCGCGAACACCGGGGAGCTGTTTTTT. Translation: CASSSYSLANTGELFF.

This clonotype was detected a few times. The V call is TRBV29-1, the J call TRBJ1-1, with a weak D call TRBD1 (5 bases). CDR3 size: 11 residues. Germline V gene sequence: CDR1 SQVTM, CDR2 ANQGSEA. V was pared by 6 bases and J by 9 bases, with 14 bases between. CDR3 protein: CSVATGSQAFF. CDR3 DNA sequence: TGCAGCGTAGCCACAGGAAGCCAAGCTTTCTTT.

This clonotype has just a few counts. The gene calls are TRBV4-1 and TRBJ1-4; no clear D gene. V gave up 6 bases and J gave up 0 bases, with 17 bases separating them. Germline V CDR1 and CDR2: MGHRA, YSYEKL. This CDR3 is built from 17 residues. In DNA, the CDR3 is TGCGCCAGCAGACTCCGAGGGATCACCGCAACTAATGAAAAACTGTTTTTT. Amino acids: CASRLRGITATNEKLFF.